This TCR beta chain was profiled in a study of blood T cell repertoires in COVID-19. The wider study: Sites across the United States, Italy and Spain contributed samples from acute and convalescent COVID-19. The analysed material was cDNA or gDNA that came from T cells, B-cell-depleted T cells, or PBMCs.

Authors' analysis steps: Cell counts per sample came from amplifying reference gene primers. Repertoires were generated with immunoSEQ multiplex PCR, while TCRdb's copy carries only in-frame clones and drops some. That table is the source of V, J and clone size, and D and trimming were worked out from the DNA. The sample carries 130,000 to 150,000 clones, about 80% recorded once. This TCR was recovered from a human donor in a cohort sampled during active COVID-19. The source material was peripheral blood.

The CDR3 spells CASSTGANTGELFF. For the CDR3, the DNA is TGTGCCAGTAGCACTGGTGCGAACACCGGGGAGCTGTTTTTT. The rearrangement joins TRBV19 to TRBJ2-2; no clear D. Germline V gene data show CDR1 as LNHDA and CDR2 as SQIVND (reference sequence). This CDR3 has 14 residues. Trimming took 6 bases from V and 0 from J, leaving 8 bases between them.